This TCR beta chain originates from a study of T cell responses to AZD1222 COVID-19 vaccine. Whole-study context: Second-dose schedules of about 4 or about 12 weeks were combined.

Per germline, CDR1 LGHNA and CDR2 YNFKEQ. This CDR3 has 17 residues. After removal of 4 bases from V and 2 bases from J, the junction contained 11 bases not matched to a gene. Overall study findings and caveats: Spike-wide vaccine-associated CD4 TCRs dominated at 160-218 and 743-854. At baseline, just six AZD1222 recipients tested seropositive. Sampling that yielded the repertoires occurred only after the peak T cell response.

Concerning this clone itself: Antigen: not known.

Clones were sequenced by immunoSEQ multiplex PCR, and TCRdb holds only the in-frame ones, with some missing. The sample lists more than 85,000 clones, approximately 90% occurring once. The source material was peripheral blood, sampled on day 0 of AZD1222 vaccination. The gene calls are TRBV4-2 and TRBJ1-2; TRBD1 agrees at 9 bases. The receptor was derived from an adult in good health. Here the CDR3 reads CASSRAGGTGKNYGYTF. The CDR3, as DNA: TGTGCCAGCAGCCGGGCTGGGGGGACAGGGAAAAACTATGGCTACACCTTC.